Listed below are T cell receptor beta chains from one sample, sequenced in a study of blood T cell repertoires in COVID-19. The assay was immunoSEQ multiplex PCR, and TCRdb's table has in-frame clones only and misses some. The sample shows 150,000 or so clones, 85% to 90% of them seen only once. The sample was peripheral blood. Every receptor here comes from a man aged 55 to 70 with COVID-19, enrolled during active disease. Each CDR3 is given with its conserved first and last residue. Each record gives: CDR3 length, D gene, clone size, J gene, V gene, CDR3 protein, CDR3 DNA. D genes are given only for firm matches. Clone size is not always given. Where it is, it says once, few, many or a class for expanded clones.

>14|.|once|TRBJ1-1|TRBV30
CAWIWRSGGTEAFF
TGTGCCTGGATTTGGCGTTCCGGGGGCACTGAAGCTTTCTTT
>15|.|.|TRBJ1-2|TRBV11-3
CASSAPQLAGYGYTF
TGTGCCAGCAGCGCACCGCAATTGGCCGGGTATGGCTACACCTTC
>14|.|few|TRBJ2-6|TRBV19
CASTQYSGANVLTF
TGTGCCAGTACTCAGTACTCTGGGGCCAACGTCCTGACTTTC
>15|.|.|TRBJ1-5|TRBV27
CASSLSPGGNQPQHF
TGTGCCAGCAGTCTCAGCCCGGGAGGCAATCAGCCCCAGCATTTT
>15|TRBD1|.|TRBJ1-2|TRBV24-1
CATSDSPTGVYGYTF
TGTGCCACCAGTGATTCACCTACAGGGGTCTATGGCTACACCTTC
>14|TRBD1|.|TRBJ1-1|TRBV29-1
CSGRDRLSNTEAFF
TGCAGCGGCCGGGACAGACTTTCAAACACTGAAGCTTTCTTT
>15|TRBD1|.|TRBJ1-3|TRBV19
CASSIGGTAGNTIYF
TGTGCCAGTAGTATAGGAGGGACAGCTGGAAACACCATATATTTT
>12|.|.|TRBJ2-1|TRBV5-1
CASSFLTEKQFF
TGCGCCAGCAGCTTCCTGACAGAAAAGCAGTTCTTC
>16|.|.|TRBJ1-4|TRBV7-2
CASSTDPGQWREKLFF
TGTGCCAGCAGCACGGACCCGGGACAATGGAGGGAAAAACTGTTTTTT
>17|TRBD1|.|TRBJ1-4|TRBV4-3
CASSQDSPRTGGEKLFF
TGCGCCAGCAGCCAAGATTCCCCGAGGACAGGGGGTGAAAAACTGTTTTTT
>17|TRBD2|.|TRBJ2-2|TRBV5-8
CASSLDLAGANTGELFF
TGTGCCAGCAGCTTGGATTTAGCGGGGGCGAACACCGGGGAGCTGTTTTTT
>15|.|.|TRBJ1-1|TRBV11-1
CASSFNQGSNTEAFF
TGTGCCAGCAGCTTTAATCAGGGATCAAACACTGAAGCTTTCTTT
>14|.|.|TRBJ2-1|TRBV7-2
CASSLGHQYNEQFF
TGTGCCAGCAGCTTAGGACACCAGTACAATGAGCAGTTCTTC
>17|TRBD2|once|TRBJ2-5|TRBV6-1
CASSEAVLAGGQETQYF
TGTGCCAGCAGTGAAGCGGTATTAGCGGGAGGCCAGGAGACCCAGTACTTC
>14|.|once|TRBJ2-5|TRBV6-5
CASSYRTEKETQYF
TGTGCCAGCAGTTACCGGACAGAGAAAGAGACCCAGTACTTC
>16|.|.|TRBJ2-2|TRBV4-3
CASSQGWRENTGELFF
TGCGCCAGCAGCCAAGGTTGGAGGGAAAATACCGGGGAGCTGTTTTTT
>17|.|.|TRBJ1-4|TRBV30
CAWRGGLASGVDEKLFF
TGTGCCTGGAGGGGCGGACTAGCCTCCGGGGTCGATGAAAAACTGTTTTTT
>16|.|.|TRBJ1-2|TRBV7-8
CASSQSGGLLNYGYTF
TGTGCCAGCAGCCAAAGTGGGGGGTTACTGAACTATGGCTACACCTTC
>14|TRBD1|.|TRBJ1-5|TRBV6-2/TRBV6-3
CASSTGQGNQPQHF
TGTGCCAGCAGCACGGGACAGGGCAATCAGCCCCAGCATTTT
>21|TRBD1|few|TRBJ2-6|TRBV5-1
CASSHKGLQGVPSSGANVLTF
TGCGCCAGCAGTCATAAAGGTTTACAGGGGGTCCCCTCTTCTGGGGCCAACGTCCTGACTTTC
>15|TRBD1|.|TRBJ1-5|TRBV6-2/TRBV6-3
CASSSQGARNQPQHF
TGTGCCAGCAGTTCCCAGGGGGCGCGCAATCAGCCCCAGCATTTT
>14|.|.|TRBJ1-1|TRBV7-9
CASTKSEVHTEAFF
TGTGCCAGCACCAAGTCCGAGGTGCACACTGAAGCTTTCTTT
>13|.|once|TRBJ1-2|TRBV21-1
CASSMGQFYGYTF
TGTGCCAGCAGCATGGGACAGTTCTATGGCTACACCTTC
>15|.|.|TRBJ2-2|TRBV11-2
CASTAGVANTGELFF
TGTGCCAGCACAGCGGGCGTTGCGAACACCGGGGAGCTGTTTTTT
>15|.|.|TRBJ2-5|TRBV14
CASSQLLGYGETQYF
TGTGCCAGCAGCCAACTACTAGGGTACGGTGAGACCCAGTACTTC
>17|TRBD2|.|TRBJ2-3|TRBV2
CASSKIPTSGSTDTQYF
TGTGCCAGCAGCAAGATCCCGACTAGCGGGAGCACAGATACGCAGTATTTT
>14|.|.|TRBJ2-6|TRBV12-5
CASGFYSGANVLTF
TGTGCTAGTGGTTTTTACTCTGGGGCCAACGTCCTGACTTTC
>14|.|.|TRBJ2-7|TRBV28
CASSSPGPSYEQYF
TGTGCCAGCAGTTCACCAGGGCCCTCCTACGAGCAGTACTTC
>11|TRBD1|once|TRBJ1-2|TRBV12-3/TRBV12-4
CASSLGTAHSF
TGTGCCAGCAGTCTCGGGACAGCCCACAGCTTC
>15|.|.|TRBJ1-1|TRBV5-1
CASSLEGRGNTEAFF
TGCGCCAGCAGCCTGGAGGGGCGGGGGAACACTGAAGCTTTCTTT
>13|.|.|TRBJ1-1|TRBV7-6
CASSNSPNTEAFF
TGTGCCAGCAGCAACTCCCCGAACACTGAAGCTTTCTTT
>15|TRBD1|.|TRBJ1-5|TRBV7-2
CASSQLGQSNQPQHF
TGTGCCAGCAGCCAGCTGGGACAGAGCAATCAGCCCCAGCATTTT
>13|.|.|TRBJ2-7|TRBV5-4
CASSSGDWREQYF
TGTGCCAGCAGTTCCGGGGATTGGCGGGAGCAGTACTTC
>14|.|.|TRBJ2-5|TRBV18
CASSPSAVQGTQYF
TGTGCCAGCTCACCTTCAGCGGTGCAAGGGACCCAGTACTTC
>16|TRBD2|.|TRBJ2-5|TRBV24-1
CATSDLASGPLETQYF
TGTGCCACCAGTGATTTGGCTAGCGGGCCCCTAGAGACCCAGTACTTC
>18|.|.|TRBJ1-6|TRBV2
CASSEALSTLPAGSPLHF
TGTGCCAGCAGTGAAGCGCTTTCGACCCTCCCTGCAGGTTCACCCCTCCACTTT
>11|.|.|TRBJ1-5|TRBV2
CASSEEGPQHF
TGTGCCAGCAGTGAGGAGGGTCCCCAGCATTTT
>17|TRBD1|.|TRBJ1-6|TRBV28
CASSSPGEQGAHSPLHF
TGTGCCAGCAGTTCCCCCGGAGAACAGGGGGCGCATTCACCCCTCCACTTT
>13|.|.|TRBJ2-1|TRBV27
CATRPSFYNEQFF
TGTGCCACACGTCCTAGCTTTTACAATGAGCAGTTCTTC
>15|TRBD1|.|TRBJ2-7|TRBV9
CASSGGQGRAYEQYF
TGTGCCAGCAGCGGCGGACAGGGGCGCGCATACGAGCAGTACTTC
>16|.|once|TRBJ1-5|TRBV6-1
CASSEVVGVFNQPQHF
TGTGCCAGCAGTGAAGTAGTAGGAGTTTTTAATCAGCCCCAGCATTTT
>14|.|.|TRBJ1-2|TRBV24-1
CATSDVGHPYGYTF
TGTGCCACCAGTGATGTGGGACATCCCTATGGCTACACCTTC
>15|.|.|TRBJ2-3|TRBV6-1
CASSEAGSGTDTQYF
TGTGCCAGCAGTGAGGCGGGGTCGGGCACAGATACGCAGTATTTT
>13|TRBD1|.|TRBJ2-5|TRBV2
CASSGQGQETQYF
TGTGCCAGCAGCGGACAGGGCCAAGAGACCCAGTACTTC
>16|TRBD2|.|TRBJ2-5|TRBV6-6
CASSYGSGGLDGTQYF
TGTGCCAGCAGTTACGGTAGCGGGGGGCTCGACGGGACCCAGTACTTC
>15|.|.|TRBJ1-5|TRBV7-8
CASSRAGGGNQPQHF
TGTGCCAGCAGCCGGGCGGGGGGGGGCAATCAGCCCCAGCATTTT
>14|.|.|TRBJ2-4|TRBV4-3
CASSQVLLQNIQYF
TGCGCCAGCAGCCAAGTTCTCCTCCAAAACATTCAGTACTTC
>14|.|.|TRBJ2-3|TRBV24-1
CATSDWTGADTQYF
TGTGCCACCAGTGATTGGACCGGGGCAGATACGCAGTATTTT
>16|.|.|TRBJ1-1|TRBV5-8
CASSLNYGGLNTEAFF
TGTGCCAGCAGCTTGAATTATGGGGGGTTGAACACTGAAGCTTTCTTT
>17|TRBD2|.|TRBJ2-1|TRBV4-1
CASSPQPRTSGRIEQFF
TGCGCCAGCAGCCCCCAACCCCGGACTAGCGGGAGGATCGAGCAGTTCTTC
>14|TRBD1|.|TRBJ1-2|TRBV11-2
CASSVGTGGDGYTF
TGTGCCAGCAGCGTTGGGACAGGGGGGGATGGCTACACCTTC